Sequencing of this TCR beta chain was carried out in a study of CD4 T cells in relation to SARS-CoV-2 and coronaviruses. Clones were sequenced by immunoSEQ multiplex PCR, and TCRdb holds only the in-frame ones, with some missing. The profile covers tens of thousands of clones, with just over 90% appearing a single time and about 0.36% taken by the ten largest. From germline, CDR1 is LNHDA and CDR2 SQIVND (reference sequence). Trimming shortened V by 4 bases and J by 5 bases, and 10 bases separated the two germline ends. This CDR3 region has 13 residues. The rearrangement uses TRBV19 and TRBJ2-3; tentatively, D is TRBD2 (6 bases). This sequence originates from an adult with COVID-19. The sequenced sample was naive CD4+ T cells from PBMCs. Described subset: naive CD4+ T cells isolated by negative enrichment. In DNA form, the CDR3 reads TGTGCCAGTAGTACGCAGGGAGGAGATACGCAGTATTTT. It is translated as CASSTQGGDTQYF.